Listed here are 16 T cell receptor beta chains from one sample, sequenced in a study of blood T cell repertoires in COVID-19 (dated by TCRdb to the early 2020s). Library preparation was by the immunoSEQ multiplex PCR assay. Sourced from immuneACCESS, this table was stored by TCRdb with only in-frame sequences that have V and J called. A share of the clones is absent; for the studies checked, an unresolved V gene accounts for under half, and the remainder has no known explanation. A total of about 170,000 clones appear in this sample, just under 90% of them only once. The biggest ten clones account for roughly 3.7% of the sample. Sequencing input: peripheral blood. All receptors come from a man younger than 35 with active or convalescent COVID-19.

This clone was seen a handful of times. Here the CDR3 DNA reads TGTGCCAGCAGTTACTCAGGGACTATTAACAATCAGCCCCAGCATTTT. Translated, it gives CASSYSGTINNQPQHF. The V and J genes are TRBV6-2 or TRBV6-3 and TRBJ1-5; the D gene is possibly TRBD1 (5 bases). The V end was cut by 0 bases, the J end by 3 bases, with 12 bases between. There are 16 residues in the CDR3. CDR1 is MNHEY and CDR2 is SVGEGT in the germline V gene.

The chain is built from TRBV11-3 and TRBJ1-4; no reliable D call. Trimming shortened V by 5 bases and J by 7 bases, and 20 bases separated the two germline ends. CDR3 length: 16 residues. Looked up from germline, CDR1 is SGHNT and CDR2 is YENEEA. The CDR3 region is CASSTHREAPGEKLFF. Written as DNA, the CDR3 is TGTGCCAGCAGCACCCACCGAGAAGCCCCGGGTGAAAAACTGTTTTTT. Using reference TRBV11-3 and TRBJ1-4 for the parts outside the CDR3, the full variable domain is EAGVVQSPRYKIIEKKQPVAFWCNPISGHNTLYWYLQNLGQGPELLIRYENEEAVDDSQLPKDRFSAERLKGVDSTLKIQPAELGDSAVYLCASSTHREAPGEKLFFGSGTQLSVL.

V is TRBV6-5 and J is TRBJ2-5; D unclear. The V gene's germline CDR1 is MNHEY and CDR2 SVGAGI. Trimming cost V 2 bases and J 3 bases, with 16 bases left between them. This CDR3 is built from 16 residues. CDR3: CASSYPRGTSEETQYF. DNA for the CDR3: TGTGCCAGCAGTTACCCCCGCGGTACCTCGGAAGAGACCCAGTACTTC.

The J gene is TRBJ1-2, the V gene TRBV30; weak D call: TRBD1 (5 bases). Trimming stripped 4 bases from V and 7 bases from J, with 19 bases between. The CDR3 runs to 14 residues. Per the germline V gene, CDR1 is GTSNPN and CDR2 is SVGIG (reference sequence). The CDR3 here is CAWKYLGRAGGYTF. Here the CDR3 DNA reads TGTGCCTGGAAGTATTTAGGCAGGGCAGGTGGCTACACCTTC.

The rearrangement uses TRBV29-1 and TRBJ2-1; 11 bases are a match to TRBD1. J gave up 8 bases and V 4 bases, and 7 bases lay outside the gene matches. In germline, CDR1 is SQVTM, CDR2 ANQGSEA. CDR3 length: 14 amino acids. CDR3 DNA sequence: TGCAGCGTTGTCTTCGGACAGGGGGCATATGAGCAGTTCTTC. This codes for CSVVFGQGAYEQFF.

The chain carries TRBV7-9 and TRBJ2-1; D is undetermined. The CDR3 totals 11 residues. Germline V gives CDR1 SEHNR, CDR2 FQNEAQ (reference sequence). Trimming shortened V by 11 bases and J by 7 bases, and 12 bases separated the two germline ends. CDR3 sequence (DNA): TGTGCCGGCAAGAAGGAGAATGAGCAGTTCTTC. Protein product: CAGKKENEQFF.

The chain is built from TRBV11-3 and TRBJ2-1, with a tentative D call TRBD2 (6 bases). Germline values: CDR1 SGHNT, CDR2 YENEEA. There are 14 residues in the CDR3. The V and J ends lost 3 bases and 8 bases respectively, with 14 bases between them. CDR3: CASSFIGGIDEQFF. DNA for the CDR3: TGTGCCAGCAGCTTTATTGGGGGGATAGATGAGCAGTTCTTC.

This sequence joins TRBV2 and TRBJ1-2; D not resolved. With 6 bases removed from V and 2 bases from J, the gap between germline ends came to 13 bases. The germline V gene encodes CDR1 SNHLY and CDR2 FYNNEI. CDR3 length equals 14 residues. In DNA form, the CDR3 reads TGTGCCAGCAGGTTTTTGGGAGAAAACTATGGCTACACCTTC. Protein product: CASRFLGENYGYTF.

The V call is TRBV12-5, the J call TRBJ2-3; 12 bases are a match to TRBD2. Losses at the gene ends were 1 base for V and 4 bases for J; bases not matched to a gene: 12. Germline loops: CDR1 LGHNT, CDR2 FRNRAP. The length of the CDR3 is 19 residues. CDR3 protein: CASGLDPRTSGTPSDTQYF. In DNA form, the CDR3 reads TGTGCTAGTGGTTTGGACCCACGGACTAGCGGGACCCCCTCAGATACGCAGTATTTT.

This clone was detected only a few times. V usage is TRBV5-6 and J usage is TRBJ1-5; 8 bases map to TRBD1. Losses at the gene ends were 6 bases for V and 7 bases for J; bases not matched to a gene: 3. The CDR3 sequence is 12 residues long. Germline V lookup: CDR1 SGHDT, CDR2 YYEEEE. In DNA form, the CDR3 reads TGTGCCAGCACGACAGGGGTGCAGCCCCAGCATTTT. This encodes CASTTGVQPQHF.

The J gene is TRBJ2-2, the V gene TRBV10-1; D perhaps matches TRBD2 (6 bases). This CDR3 is 13 amino acids long. Looked up from germline, CDR1 is WNHNN and CDR2 is SYGVQD (reference sequence). Trimming cost V 8 bases and J 0 bases, with 7 bases left between them. The CDR3 sequence is CASGDSNTGELFF. The CDR3, as DNA: TGCGCCAGCGGGGACTCGAACACCGGGGAGCTGTTTTTT.

This clone appeared once. The chain combines TRBV11-3 with TRBJ2-7; tentative D call: TRBD2 (6 bases). V lost 4 bases to trimming and J lost 7 bases, with 11 bases between them. Per the germline V gene, CDR1 is SGHNT and CDR2 is YENEEA. The CDR3 consists of 12 residues. In DNA form, the CDR3 reads TGTGCCAGCAGCTCGACTAGGAGTGAGCAGTACTTC. Translation gives CASSSTRSEQYF.

V usage is TRBV21-1 and J usage is TRBJ2-6; the table's TRBD1 call for D was not verified on the DNA. TRBV21-1 is a known pseudogene. The CDR3 is made up of 16 amino acids. Here the CDR3 reads CASSKEGVRGANVLTF. The CDR3 DNA is TGTGCCAGCAGCAAAGAGGGGGTAAGAGGGGCCAACGTCCTGACTTTC.

A single count supports this clone. The gene calls are TRBV30 and TRBJ2-5; TRBD2 matches 7 bases. CDR1 and CDR2 from the germline V gene are GTSNPN and SVGIG (reference sequence). This CDR3 is built from 14 residues. The V and J ends lost 2 bases and 3 bases, in that order; junction bases with no gene match: 6. The CDR3 sequence is CAWSWTRREETQYF. CDR3 nucleotides: TGTGCCTGGAGTTGGACTAGGAGGGAAGAGACCCAGTACTTC. The full variable domain, in which reference TRBV30 and TRBJ2-5 provide the parts outside the CDR3, is SQTIHQWPATLVQPVGSPLSLECTVEGTSNPNLYWYRQAAGRGLQLLFYSVGIGQISSEVPQNLSASRPQDRQFILSSKKLLLSDSGFYLCAWSWTRREETQYFGPGTRLLVL.

V usage is TRBV13 and J usage is TRBJ2-2; 11 positions match TRBD1. The V segment lost 5 bases and the J segment 5 bases; nucleotides outside the gene matches: 4. The length of the CDR3 is 15 residues. Germline assignment: CDR1 PRHDT and CDR2 FYEKMQ (reference sequence). In nucleotides, the CDR3 is TGTGCCAGCAGCCAAGGGACAGGGGGTACCGGGGAGCTGTTTTTT. Translating gives CASSQGTGGTGELFF.

This clone was seen once. The chain carries TRBV3-1 (or the pseudogene TRBV3-2) and TRBJ2-1; 11 bases match TRBD2. Trimming at V came to 1 base and at J to 4 bases, leaving 3 bases not matched to a gene. The CDR3 spans 16 residues. Germline CDR1 LGHDT, CDR2 YNNKEL (reference sequence). CDR3 sequence: CASSQVLAGAYNEQFF. DNA of the CDR3: TGTGCCAGCAGCCAAGTACTAGCGGGAGCGTACAATGAGCAGTTCTTC.